The text below deals with one TCR beta chain. The sample originates from a study of T cell changes during pregnancy in multiple sclerosis. This CDR3 comprises 15 residues. In germline, CDR1 is SGHRS, CDR2 YFSETQ. Trimming shortened V by 1 base and J by 1 base, and 11 bases separated the two germline ends. The method was immunoSEQ multiplex PCR; TCRdb's version includes in-frame clones alone and lacks a portion of them. Of 91,000 or so clones in the sample, roughly 92% were seen once. The starting material was peripheral blood, obtained after pregnancy. The sequence came from a female donor with multiple sclerosis, enrolled in a pregnancy study. The gene calls are TRBV5-1 and TRBJ1-1; weak D call: TRBD1 (5 bases). The CDR3 reads CASSLLQGGNTEAFF. The CDR3 coding sequence is TGCGCCAGCAGCTTGTTGCAGGGCGGGAACACTGAAGCTTTCTTT.